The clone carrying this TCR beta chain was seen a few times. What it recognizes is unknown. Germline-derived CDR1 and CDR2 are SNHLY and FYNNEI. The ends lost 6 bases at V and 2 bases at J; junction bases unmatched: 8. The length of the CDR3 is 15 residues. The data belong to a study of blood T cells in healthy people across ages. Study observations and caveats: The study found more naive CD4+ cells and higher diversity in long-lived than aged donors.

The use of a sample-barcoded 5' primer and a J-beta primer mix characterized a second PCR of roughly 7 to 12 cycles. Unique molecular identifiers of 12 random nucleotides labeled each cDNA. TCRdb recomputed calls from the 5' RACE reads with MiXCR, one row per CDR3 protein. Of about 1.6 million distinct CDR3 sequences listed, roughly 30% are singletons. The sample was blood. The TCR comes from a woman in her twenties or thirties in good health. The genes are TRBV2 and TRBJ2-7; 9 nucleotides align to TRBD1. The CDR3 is CASRGRDRATYEQYF. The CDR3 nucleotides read TGTGCCAGCAGGGGGAGGGACAGGGCAACCTACGAGCAGTACTTC.